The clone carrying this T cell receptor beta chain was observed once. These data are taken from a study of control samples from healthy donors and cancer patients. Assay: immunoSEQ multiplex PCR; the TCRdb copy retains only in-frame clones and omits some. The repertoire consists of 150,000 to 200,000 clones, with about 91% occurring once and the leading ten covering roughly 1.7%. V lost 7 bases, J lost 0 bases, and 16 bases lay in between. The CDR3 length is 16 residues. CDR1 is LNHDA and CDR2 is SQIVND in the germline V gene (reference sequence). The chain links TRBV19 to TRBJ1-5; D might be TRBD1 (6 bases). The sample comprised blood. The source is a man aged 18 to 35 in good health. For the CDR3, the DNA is TGTGCCAGTACTCCATCCGGACAGCCTAGCAATCAGCCCCAGCATTTT. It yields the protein CASTPSGQPSNQPQHF.